This TCR beta chain derives from a study of cytotoxic CD8 clonotypes in ibrutinib-treated CLL (dated by TCRdb to the early 2020s). Regarding the complete study: The cohort had 11 relapsed/refractory and approximately 14 treatment-naive patients; approximately 17 were IGHV unmutated. Longitudinal samples were available for about 30% of the 86 trial participants. Response samples were taken after a median of approximately 12 months on treatment, ranging from about 6 to 40 months. Patients were still on ibrutinib when every remission and progressive disease sample was collected. Partial responses were observed in roughly 25 patients and complete responses in 2; after a median follow-up of around 68 months, remission was maintained in 14 patients and progression was observed in roughly twelve. On average, each sample yielded about 250,000 productive templates and tens of thousands of productive rearrangements. Cryopreserved peripheral blood mononuclear cells were obtained prior to treatment, at the time of response, and at either disease progression or sustained remission. Overall results and qualifications from the work: Sustained-remission and progressing patients did not have matched sampling times, and lymph node repertoires were not examined. Public clonotypes were rare and either shrank or stayed stable during treatment, and the rise in clonality at ibrutinib response reflected expansion of private clonotypes. Clonality increased at ibrutinib response, stayed stable in sustained remission, and fell back toward baseline at progression. Baseline clonality exceeded that of age-matched healthy donors and correlated strongly with circulating CD8+ T-cell counts.

CDR1 SEHNR and CDR2 FQNEAQ were looked up in the germline V gene (reference sequence). The CDR3 numbers 18 residues from cysteine through phenylalanine. Left in the record is the CDR3 DNA by itself, 54 bases read in frame from the first base. Trimmed from V: 1 base; trimmed from J: 1 base; junction bases lacking a gene match: 10. Turning to this clone: The specificity of this receptor is unknown. Per-nucleotide qualities are absent, and no much larger clonotype sits a single base away.

The time point tag for this specimen amounts to: roughly 12 months on ibrutinib. For TCR beta library preparation, roughly 2 micrograms of genomic DNA were extracted from the cryopreserved PBMCs. Longitudinal blood samples from CLL patients on ibrutinib monotherapy underwent high-throughput TCR beta sequencing. The patients took part in an open-label, single-center phase 2 trial of ibrutinib monotherapy. The goal of deep resolution MiSeq sequencing was a depth between 1 in 1 million and 1 in 200,000 T cells, and coverage averaged 10x per clonotype. TCR beta libraries were generated with the immunoSEQ hsTCRB Kit. For the original study's pipeline: The data were analyzed with ImmunoSEQ Analyzer and ImmunoSEQ Data Assistant, and V, D and J gene assignments followed IMGT definitions. Clonality, which ranges from 0 to 1, was calculated by subtracting the normalized Shannon entropy of productive rearrangement frequencies from one. Only overrepresented clonotypes making up at least 0.05% of each patient's repertoire were included in the public clonotype analysis. About a dozen repertoires from age-matched healthy donors, obtained from immuneACCESS, served as clonality controls. TCRdb re-hosts the immuneACCESS table, in-frame sequences only. Its copies lack some clones; in the studies checked, an unresolved V gene accounts for under half of them, and the cause for the rest is not known. V, J and clone size derive from that table, while D and trimming were established from the DNA sequence. The sample table contains around 200,000 clones; only one count was recorded for around 75% of them. About 6.4% of the sample comes from the top ten.

The chain is encoded by TRBV7-9 joined to TRBJ2-1; the junction holds 7 bases that match TRBD2. The source of this sequence is a human donor with chronic lymphocytic leukemia. The source was PBMCs, collected after 12 months of ibrutinib treatment. At the DNA level, the sequence is TGTGCCAGCAGCTTAGTTTCGGTTGCTAGCGGATCCTACAATGAGCAGTTCTTC. This sequence encodes CASSLVSVASGSYNEQFF.